The 24 T cell receptor beta chains below were found in one sample sequenced in a study of OX40 agonist ivuxolimab in advanced cancers. Assay: immunoSEQ multiplex PCR; the TCRdb copy retains only in-frame clones and omits some. Among over 15,000 clones listed, about 90% were seen once. This sample comprised CD4+ or CD8+ T cells sorted from blood, obtained in a trial of the OX40 agonist ivuxolimab. These receptor sequences come from an adult with an advanced solid tumor such as melanoma, head and neck, liver or kidney cancer.

In this sample, this clone turned up once. This chain uses TRBV5-4 with TRBJ2-7; either TRBD1 or TRBD2 may fit D (5 bases each). The CDR3 is 15 residues long. The V end was cut by 2 bases, the J end by 0 bases, with 12 bases between. The germline CDR1 and CDR2 sequences are SGHNT and YYREEE (reference sequence). CDR3 sequence (DNA): TGTGCCAGCAGCTTTTTCCGGGACGCCTCCTACGAGCAGTACTTC. Its protein is CASSFFRDASYEQYF. Full variable domain (outside the CDR3, taken from reference TRBV5-4 and TRBJ2-7): ETGVTQSPTHLIKTRGQQVTLRCSSQSGHNTVSWYQQALGQGPQFIFQYYREEENGRGNFPPRFSGLQFPNYSSELNVNALELDDSALYLCASSFFRDASYEQYFGPGTRLTVT.

The J gene is TRBJ2-7, the V gene TRBV27; D gene ambiguous. Deletions cut 2 bases from V and 6 bases from J, with 8 bases between. Germline assignment: CDR1 MNHEY and CDR2 SMNVEV (reference sequence). This CDR3 region has 12 residues. DNA of the CDR3: TGTGCCAGCAGTTTACGGCCTGGCGAGCAGTACTTC. Protein sequence: CASSLRPGEQYF.

The chain uses TRBV11-3 and TRBJ2-7; 11 positions agree with TRBD2. CDR1 and CDR2 from the germline V gene are SGHNT and YENEEA. This CDR3 contains 15 residues. Trimming took 4 bases from V and 6 from J; bases not matched to a gene: 8. The DNA of the CDR3 is TGTGCCAGCAGCTCTATAGCGGGAGGGCCCTCCGAGCAGTACTTC. Its protein is CASSSIAGGPSEQYF.

V is TRBV11-2 and J is TRBJ2-3; D not certain. V shed 8 bases and J shed 0 bases, with 15 bases lying between them. This CDR3 has 15 residues. CDR1 is SGHAT and CDR2 is FQNNGV in the germline V gene. The CDR3 DNA sequence: TGTGCCAGCTCCCTATATGCCGGTAGCACAGATACGCAGTATTTT. Translation: CASSLYAGSTDTQYF.

The rearrangement links TRBV9 to TRBJ2-1; TRBD2 matches at 13 bases. The CDR3 covers 14 residues. V lost 6 bases and J lost 8; bases outside the gene matches: 5. Germline assignment: CDR1 SGDLS and CDR2 YYNGEE. The CDR3 reads CASTNTSGRDEQFF. The CDR3 DNA reads as TGTGCCAGCACCAACACTAGCGGGAGGGATGAGCAGTTCTTC.

The chain couples TRBV9 to TRBJ2-1; D is unresolved. The CDR3 loop spans 11 amino acids. Trimming stripped 3 bases from V and 6 bases from J, with 4 bases between. CDR1 and CDR2 from the germline V gene are SGDLS and YYNGEE. CDR3 DNA: TGTGCCAGCAGCGGTGGCAATGAGCAGTTCTTC. This translates into CASSGGNEQFF.

The J gene is TRBJ2-1, the V gene TRBV5-1; 7 nucleotides match TRBD2. There are 13 residues in the CDR3. Germline V gene data show CDR1 as SGHRS and CDR2 as YFSETQ. J lost 4 bases, V lost 7 bases, and 5 bases had no gene match. CDR3 bases: TGCGCCAGCTTCCGGGACTATTACAATGAGCAGTTCTTC. Protein: CASFRDYYNEQFF.

This rearrangement joins TRBV6-6 to TRBJ2-1, with D maybe TRBD2 (6 bases). The germline V and J ends were trimmed by 0 bases and 9 bases, with 15 bases remaining between them. The germline V gene has CDR1 MNHNY and CDR2 SVGAGI (reference sequence). The CDR3 runs 15 residues. CDR3 nucleotides: TGTGCCAGCAGTTACTCGAGACTAGGGTTTAGTGAGCAGTTCTTC. Amino acids: CASSYSRLGFSEQFF.

The V and J genes are TRBV7-3 and TRBJ2-2, with TRBD2 matching 9 bases. Germline lookup yields CDR1 SGHTA and CDR2 FQGTGA. V dropped 3 bases and J dropped 3; count of bases not matched to a gene: 2. This CDR3 contains 15 residues. The CDR3: CASSFLAGDTGELFF. CDR3 bases: TGTGCCAGCAGCTTTTTAGCGGGAGACACCGGGGAGCTGTTTTTT.

This clone appeared a single time. The V gene is TRBV7-9, the J gene TRBJ2-5, with TRBD2 matching over 10 bases. Germline V gene lookup returns CDR1 SEHNR and CDR2 FQNEAQ (reference sequence). V gave up 5 bases and J gave up 3 bases; unmatched junction bases: 15. CDR3 length equals 18 residues. DNA of the CDR3: TGTGCCAGCAGCCCACGGACTAGCGGCGACCCCCGGGAAGAGACCCAGTACTTC. The encoded protein is CASSPRTSGDPREETQYF.

The CDR3 DNA sequence: TGTGCCAGCAGTTTATTGGGGGACAATCAGCCCCAGCATTTT. Translating it yields CASSLLGDNQPQHF. The chain carries TRBV27 and TRBJ1-5, with D tentatively TRBD1 (5 bases). This CDR3 has 14 residues. The V gene's germline CDR1 is MNHEY and CDR2 SMNVEV (reference sequence). Trimming shortened V by 1 base and J by 3 bases, and 7 bases separated the two germline ends.

The chain combines TRBV19 with TRBJ2-7; D is unresolved. The length of the CDR3 is 14 residues. Trimming cost V 1 base and J 5 bases, with 12 bases left between them. CDR1 and CDR2 (germline): LNHDA, SQIVND (reference sequence). Here the CDR3 reads CASSIGRSLDEQYF. CDR3 DNA sequence: TGTGCCAGTAGTATAGGTAGGAGCTTGGACGAGCAGTACTTC.

The V and J genes are TRBV7-2 and TRBJ2-1, with 9 nucleotides matching TRBD2. Germline V gives CDR1 SGHTA, CDR2 FQGNSA. Trimming took 7 bases from V and 6 from J; bases not matched to a gene: 13. This CDR3 comprises 16 residues. The CDR3 loop reads CASNPPLAGVSNEQFF. The CDR3 DNA sequence: TGTGCCAGCAATCCCCCACTAGCGGGTGTGTCCAATGAGCAGTTCTTC. Filled out from reference TRBV7-2 and TRBJ2-1, the complete variable domain reads GAGVSQSPSNKVTEKGKDVELRCDPISGHTALYWYRQSLGQGLEFLIYFQGNSAPDKSGLPSDRFSAERTGGSVSTLTIQRTQQEDSAVYLCASNPPLAGVSNEQFFGPGTRLTVL.

Of note for this clone: The junction and the germline gene differ at one end; a read error may be behind it. The V and J genes are TRBV13 and TRBJ1-2, with D uncertain. CDR3 size: 9 residues. Germline assignment: CDR1 PRHDT and CDR2 FYEKMQ (reference sequence). The CDR3 here is CASSPPAVF. DNA for the CDR3: TGTGCCAGCAGCCCCCCGGCCGTCTTC.

This clone has more than one count but fewer than ten. The chain couples TRBV10-2 to TRBJ1-5, with 8 bases lining up with TRBD1. This CDR3 comprises 15 residues. V lost 2 bases and J lost 3; bases outside the gene matches: 3. Germline CDR1 WSHSY, CDR2 SAAADI. The CDR3, as DNA: TGCGCCAGCAGTGAGACGGACAGGGACAATCAGCCCCAGCATTTT. Translating gives CASSETDRDNQPQHF.

This clone turned up a few times. This CDR3 reads CASSQEGAVSYNEQFF. CDR3 sequence (DNA): TGCGCCAGCAGCCAAGAGGGAGCGGTCTCCTACAATGAGCAGTTCTTC. V and J are TRBV4-3 and TRBJ2-1; D is possibly TRBD2 (5 bases). The germline V and J ends were trimmed by 0 bases and 0 bases, with 9 bases remaining between them. The CDR3 is 16 residues long. Per germline, CDR1 LGHNA and CDR2 YSLEER.

This clone was observed a single time. The gene calls are TRBV11-3 and TRBJ1-2; D call uncertain. This CDR3 spans 15 amino acids. Trimming removed 4 bases at V and 4 bases at J, with 16 bases between. From germline, CDR1 is SGHNT and CDR2 YENEEA. The chain's CDR3 is CASSSSPAETYGYTF. CDR3 nucleotide sequence: TGTGCCAGCAGCTCGAGCCCCGCAGAGACCTATGGCTACACCTTC. Complete variable domain (other parts from reference TRBV11-3 and TRBJ1-2): EAGVVQSPRYKIIEKKQPVAFWCNPISGHNTLYWYLQNLGQGPELLIRYENEEAVDDSQLPKDRFSAERLKGVDSTLKIQPAELGDSAVYLCASSSSPAETYGYTFGSGTRLTVV.

The chain combines TRBV5-1 with TRBJ2-5; D may be TRBD2 (6 bases). V lost 4 bases and J 4 bases, leaving 17 bases between the germline ends. The length of the CDR3 is 15 residues. Germline-derived CDR1 and CDR2 are SGHRS and YFSETQ. CDR3 protein: CASSPPGLGGETQYF. CDR3 nucleotides: TGCGCCAGCAGCCCACCGGGACTCGGCGGAGAGACCCAGTACTTC.

This chain links TRBV6-1 with TRBJ2-7; TRBD2 aligns across 7 bases. Germline V gene data show CDR1 as MNHNS and CDR2 as SASEGT. V shed 1 base, J shed 3 bases, and the junction held 9 bases outside the gene matches. This CDR3 spans 16 amino acids. CDR3 in amino acids: CASSEGLTSSIYEQYF. CDR3 nucleotide sequence: TGTGCCAGCAGTGAAGGCCTGACTAGCTCAATCTACGAGCAGTACTTC.

V and J are TRBV21-1 and TRBJ2-7; TRBD2, the table's D call, lacks a check against the DNA. TRBV21-1 constitutes a pseudogene. The CDR3 covers 15 residues. CDR3 bases: TGTGCCAGCAGCCATAGGAACGCGGGGGGCTACGAGCAGTACTTC. Protein product: CASSHRNAGGYEQYF.

The chain links TRBV6-1 to TRBJ2-7; maybe TRBD2 (6 bases). There are 14 residues in the CDR3. The ends were cut back, 1 base at V and 5 bases at J, with 12 bases in the middle. Germline V gives CDR1 MNHNS, CDR2 SASEGT. DNA for the CDR3: TGTGCCAGCAGTGAAGGAGTCGGGAGCGACGAGCAGTACTTC. The encoded protein is CASSEGVGSDEQYF.

The rearrangement joins TRBV5-6 to TRBJ2-1; D might be TRBD2 (6 bases). V was trimmed by 2 bases and J by 10 bases, leaving 7 bases between them. The germline V gene encodes CDR1 SGHDT and CDR2 YYEEEE. This CDR3 is built from 11 residues. The CDR3 DNA reads TGTGCCAGCAGCTTTGCGGGGGAGCAGTTCTTC. Encoded protein: CASSFAGEQFF. Full variable domain (outside the CDR3, taken from reference TRBV5-6 and TRBJ2-1): DAGVTQSPTHLIKTRGQQVTLRCSPKSGHDTVSWYQQALGQGPQFIFQYYEEEERQRGNFPDRFSGHQFPNYSSELNVNALLLGDSALYLCASSFAGEQFFGPGTRLTVL.

The V and J genes are TRBV4-1 and TRBJ2-7, with TRBD1 as a possible D gene (5 bases). This CDR3 contains 14 residues. Germline CDR1 is MGHRA and CDR2 is YSYEKL. V was clipped by 5 bases and J by 3 bases, with 14 bases between them. The CDR3, as DNA: TGCGCCAGCAGCACGCAGGGAAACTACTACGAGCAGTACTTC. Translated, it gives CASSTQGNYYEQYF.

The chain combines TRBV9 with TRBJ2-7; a possible D gene is TRBD1 (6 bases). This CDR3 has 14 residues. Between the trimmed V and J ends, which lost 0 bases and 5 bases, there was a span of 12 bases. Germline-derived CDR1 and CDR2 are SGDLS and YYNGEE. As DNA, the CDR3 is TGTGCCAGCAGCGTAGTGGGGGCAGGAGACGAGCAGTACTTC. Translating it yields CASSVVGAGDEQYF.